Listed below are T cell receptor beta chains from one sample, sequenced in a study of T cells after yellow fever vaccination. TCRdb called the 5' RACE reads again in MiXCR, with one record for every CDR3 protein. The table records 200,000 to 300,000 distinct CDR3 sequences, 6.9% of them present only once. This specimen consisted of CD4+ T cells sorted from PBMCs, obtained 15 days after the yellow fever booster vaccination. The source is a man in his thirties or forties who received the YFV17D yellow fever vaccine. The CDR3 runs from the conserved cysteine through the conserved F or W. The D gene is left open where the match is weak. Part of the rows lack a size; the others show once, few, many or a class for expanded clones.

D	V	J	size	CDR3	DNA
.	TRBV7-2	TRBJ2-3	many	CASSLVARQGGTDTQYF	TGTGCCAGCAGCTTAGTGGCGCGGCAGGGAGGCACAGATACGCAGTATTTT
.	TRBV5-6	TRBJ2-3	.	CASRQPGGNTDTQYF	TGTGCCAGCCGACAACCGGGCGGGAACACAGATACGCAGTATTTT
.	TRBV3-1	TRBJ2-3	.	CASSRRRSGLDADTQYF	TGTGCCAGCAGCCGTCGACGAAGTGGCTTGGACGCAGATACGCAGTATTTT
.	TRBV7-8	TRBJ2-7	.	CASSFSRSYEQYF	TGTGCCAGCAGCTTTTCAAGGAGTTACGAGCAGTACTTC
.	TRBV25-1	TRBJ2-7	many	CASSRLALNEQYF	TGTGCCAGCAGTCGGCTAGCGCTCAACGAGCAGTACTTC
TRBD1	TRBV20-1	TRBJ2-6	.	CSAKTGTGGSGANVLTF	TGCAGTGCTAAAACCGGGACAGGGGGCTCTGGGGCCAACGTCCTGACTTTC
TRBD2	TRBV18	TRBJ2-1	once	CASSSLGTSAYNEQFF	TGTGCCAGCTCATCGCTAGGGACTAGCGCCTACAATGAGCAGTTCTTC
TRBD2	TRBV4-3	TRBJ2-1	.	CASSQEAGGYNEQFF	TGCGCCAGCAGCCAAGAGGCGGGGGGCTACAATGAGCAGTTCTTC
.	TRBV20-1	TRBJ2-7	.	CSAPGTGYEQYF	TGCAGTGCTCCCGGGACTGGTTACGAGCAGTACTTC
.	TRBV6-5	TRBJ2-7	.	CASSYLQGAYEQYF	TGTGCCAGCAGTTACCTCCAAGGGGCGTACGAGCAGTACTTC
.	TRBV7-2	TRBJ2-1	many	CASSIGSLVNNEQFF	TGTGCCAGCAGCATCGGGTCCCTCGTAAACAATGAGCAGTTCTTC
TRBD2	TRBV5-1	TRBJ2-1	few	CASSLAWGEGGEQFF	TGCGCCAGCAGCTTGGCCTGGGGGGAGGGCGGAGAGCAGTTCTTC
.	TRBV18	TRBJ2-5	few	CASSPPRAAKETQYF	TGTGCCAGCTCACCACCCCGGGCAGCGAAAGAGACCCAGTACTTC
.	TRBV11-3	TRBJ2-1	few	CASSATSYNEQFF	TGTGCCAGCAGCGCGACTAGCTACAATGAGCAGTTCTTC
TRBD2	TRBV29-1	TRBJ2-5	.	CSVGTRLQETQYF	TGCAGCGTCGGGACTAGACTTCAAGAGACCCAGTACTTC
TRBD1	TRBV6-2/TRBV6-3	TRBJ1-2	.	CASSSQGAHTF	TGTGCCAGCAGTTCCCAGGGGGCGCACACCTTC
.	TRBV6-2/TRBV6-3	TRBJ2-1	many	CASSFRGLQNNEQFF	TGTGCCAGCAGTTTCAGGGGACTTCAAAACAATGAGCAGTTCTTC
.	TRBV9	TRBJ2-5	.	CASSAMSGEVGETQYF	TGTGCCAGCAGCGCCATGTCAGGGGAGGTGGGAGAGACCCAGTACTTC
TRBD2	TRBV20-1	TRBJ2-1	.	CSARDAGTSGYNEQFF	TGCAGTGCTAGAGATGCCGGGACTAGCGGCTACAATGAGCAGTTCTTC
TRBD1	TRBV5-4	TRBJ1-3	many	CAFPGTGDSGNTIYF	TGTGCCTTCCCCGGGACAGGGGACTCTGGAAACACCATATATTTT
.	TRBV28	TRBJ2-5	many	CASRDGLPGGKTQYF	TGTGCCAGCAGAGACGGGCTACCTGGAGGAAAGACCCAGTACTTC
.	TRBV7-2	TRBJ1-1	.	CASSLKVVAFF	TGTGCCAGCAGCTTAAAGGTTGTGGCTTTCTTT
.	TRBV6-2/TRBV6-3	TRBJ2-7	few	CASRLQRAPRDEQYF	TGTGCCAGCAGACTCCAGCGGGCCCCGAGGGACGAGCAGTACTTC
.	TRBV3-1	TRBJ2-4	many	CASSRAPGVQNIQYF	TGTGCCAGCAGCAGGGCCCCCGGGGTCCAAAACATTCAGTACTTC
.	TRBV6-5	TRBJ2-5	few	CASSSYDRPSQETQYF	TGTGCCAGCAGTTCCTACGACAGGCCTTCCCAAGAGACCCAGTACTTC
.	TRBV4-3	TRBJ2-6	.	CASSQDTARGRVSGANVLTF	TGCGCCAGCAGCCAAGATACGGCCAGGGGAAGGGTTTCTGGGGCCAACGTCCTGACTTTC
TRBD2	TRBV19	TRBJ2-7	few	CASKRERDPSYEQYF	TGTGCCAGCAAACGGGAGCGGGACCCATCTTACGAGCAGTACTTC
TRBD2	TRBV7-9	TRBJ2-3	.	CASSPGTSGSTDTQYF	TGTGCCAGCAGCCCCGGGACTAGCGGTAGCACAGATACGCAGTATTTT
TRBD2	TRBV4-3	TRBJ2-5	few	CASSLGLATETQYF	TGCGCCAGCAGCCTGGGACTAGCCACAGAGACCCAGTACTTC
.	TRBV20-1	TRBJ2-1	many	CSARGGSGYNEQFF	TGCAGTGCTAGAGGGGGTAGCGGCTACAATGAGCAGTTCTTC
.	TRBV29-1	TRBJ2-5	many	CSVSVGPETQYF	TGCAGCGTTTCGGTAGGCCCAGAGACCCAGTACTTC
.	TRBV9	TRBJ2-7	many	CASSVGDRHSYEQYF	TGTGCCAGCAGCGTAGGGGACCGCCACTCCTACGAGCAGTACTTC
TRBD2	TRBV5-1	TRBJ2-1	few	CASSLASGIYNEQFF	TGCGCCAGCAGCTTGGCTAGCGGGATCTACAATGAGCAGTTCTTC
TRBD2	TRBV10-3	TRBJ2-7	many	CAIRYREGAYEQYF	TGTGCCATCAGATACCGGGAGGGAGCCTACGAGCAGTACTTC
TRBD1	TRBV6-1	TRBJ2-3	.	CASSPGRDSPRDTQYF	TGTGCCAGCAGTCCCGGCAGGGACAGCCCACGGGATACGCAGTATTTT
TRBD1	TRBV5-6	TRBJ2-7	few	CASSLEGQGREEQYF	TGTGCCAGCAGCTTGGAAGGACAGGGGCGAGAGGAGCAGTACTTC
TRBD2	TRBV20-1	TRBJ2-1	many	CSARDPAGLASYNEQFF	TGCAGTGCTAGAGACCCCGCGGGACTAGCGTCCTACAATGAGCAGTTCTTC
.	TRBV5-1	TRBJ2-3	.	CASSPSDPDTQYF	TGCGCCAGCAGCCCCTCCGACCCCGATACGCAGTATTTT
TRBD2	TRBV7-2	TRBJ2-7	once	CASSLNREVVQYF	TGTGCCAGCAGCTTAAACCGGGAGGTGGTGCAGTACTTC
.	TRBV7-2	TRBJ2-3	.	CASSPLIRRTDTQYF	TGTGCCAGCAGCCCCCTTATTAGGCGCACAGATACGCAGTATTTT
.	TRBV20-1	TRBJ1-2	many	CSARDQGRVYGYTF	TGCAGTGCTAGAGATCAGGGCAGGGTCTATGGCTACACCTTC
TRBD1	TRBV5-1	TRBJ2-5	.	CASSLGQGMETQYF	TGCGCCAGCAGCTTGGGACAGGGGATGGAGACCCAGTACTTC
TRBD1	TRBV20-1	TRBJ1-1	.	CSACSPNRGYTEAFF	TGCAGTGCTTGTAGTCCCAACAGGGGATACACTGAAGCTTTCTTT
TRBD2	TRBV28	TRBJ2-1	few	CASSSLLRERFF	TGTGCCAGCAGTTCCCTCTTGCGGGAGCGGTTCTTC
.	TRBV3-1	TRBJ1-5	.	CASSQGQGVSNQPQHF	TGTGCCAGCAGCCAAGGGCAAGGGGTGAGCAATCAGCCCCAGCATTTT
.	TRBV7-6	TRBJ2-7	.	CASSFLVGEAYEQYF	TGTGCCAGCAGCTTTCTTGTGGGAGAGGCCTACGAGCAGTACTTC
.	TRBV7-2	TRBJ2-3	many	CASSLQPGRITDTQYF	TGTGCCAGCAGCCTCCAACCGGGACGGATCACAGATACGCAGTATTTT
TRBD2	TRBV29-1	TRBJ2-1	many	CSVEETSGIYEQFF	TGCAGCGTTGAGGAGACTAGCGGGATCTATGAGCAGTTCTTC
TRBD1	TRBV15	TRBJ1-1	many	CATSTGGLRFTEAFF	TGTGCCACGTCCACAGGGGGCTTGCGGTTCACTGAAGCTTTCTTT
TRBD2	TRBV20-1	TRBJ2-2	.	CSATVASGRRWNTGELFF	TGCAGTGCTACCGTGGCTAGCGGGAGACGTTGGAACACCGGGGAGCTGTTTTTT
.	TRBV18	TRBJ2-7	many	CASSPLQGSDEQYF	TGTGCCAGCTCACCACTACAGGGTTCGGACGAGCAGTACTTC
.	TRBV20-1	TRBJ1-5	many	CSAQGLRNQPQHF	TGCAGTGCCCAGGGGCTACGGAATCAGCCCCAGCATTTT
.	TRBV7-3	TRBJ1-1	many	CASSRGGNTEAFF	TGTGCCAGCAGCCGTGGAGGGAACACTGAAGCTTTCTTT